Below are 17 T cell receptor beta chains sequenced from a single sample in a study of Graves' ophthalmopathy and Graves' hyperthyroidism. RNA transcripts yielded amplified TCR beta CDR3 regions. HTBI primers were used in a first-round RT-PCR, which preceded a second-round multiplex PCR. TCRdb recomputed calls from the multiplex PCR reads with MiXCR, one row per CDR3 protein. The sample yields some 520,000 distinct CDR3 sequences, around an eighth seen once. The sequencing input was blood. These receptors were taken from a woman aged 25 to 39 with Graves' ophthalmopathy.

There are many counts of this clonotype. The chain joins TRBV27 to TRBJ2-7; D is uncertain. The germline V and J ends were trimmed by 2 bases and 3 bases, with 8 bases remaining between them. The CDR3 is 13 residues long. The V gene's germline CDR1 is MNHEY and CDR2 SMNVEV (reference sequence). The CDR3 coding sequence is TGTGCCAGCAGTTTAGATCCAGACTACGAGCAGTACTTC. This translates into CASSLDPDYEQYF.

The sample holds many counts of this clonotype. V gene TRBV12-3 or TRBV12-4 combines with J gene TRBJ2-7, with D maybe TRBD1 (5 bases). This CDR3 spans 14 amino acids. Trimming removed 3 bases from V and 4 bases from J, with 13 bases in between. This chain's CDR3 is CASSFVRGKYEQYF. CDR3 DNA sequence: TGTGCCAGCAGTTTCGTTAGGGGAAAATACGAGCAGTACTTC.

This clonotype was observed many times. The chain has TRBV27 and TRBJ2-7; D possibly corresponds to TRBD1 (5 bases). CDR1 and CDR2 from the germline V gene are MNHEY and SMNVEV (reference sequence). Trimming left V 6 bases short and J 2 bases short, with 14 bases between. The length of the CDR3 is 14 residues. The chain's CDR3 is CASSPRARTYEQYF. The CDR3 DNA is TGTGCCAGCAGCCCCAGGGCCCGGACCTACGAGCAGTACTTC.

This clonotype was found many times. The rearrangement uses TRBV5-4 and TRBJ2-7, with 8 bases aligning to TRBD1. J lost 3 bases, V lost 3 bases, and 14 bases had no gene match. The CDR3 has 17 residues. Germline-derived CDR1 and CDR2 are SGHNT and YYREEE (reference sequence). In DNA form, the CDR3 reads TGTGCCAGCAGCTCGGGGACAGGATTAATCCCCAACTACGAGCAGTACTTC. This encodes CASSSGTGLIPNYEQYF.

This clonotype was counted many times. V and J are TRBV29-1 and TRBJ1-3, with a possible D match to TRBD1 (6 bases). The ends were cut back, 5 bases at V and 4 bases at J, with 12 bases in the middle. The CDR3 totals 13 residues. Germline CDR1 and CDR2: SQVTM and ANQGSEA. The CDR3 sequence is CSVSGATGNTIYF. CDR3 sequence (DNA): TGCAGCGTTTCGGGGGCTACGGGAAACACCATATATTTT.

The table lists this clonotype with many counts. The chain combines TRBV28 with TRBJ2-2; D perhaps matches TRBD1 (6 bases). Trimming removed 4 bases from V and 3 bases from J, with 9 bases in between. This CDR3 has 14 residues. The germline gives CDR1 MDHEN, CDR2 SYDVKM. The CDR3 sequence: CASSSWTDTGELFF. The CDR3 nucleotides are TGTGCCAGCAGTTCGTGGACAGACACCGGGGAGCTGTTTTTT. The whole variable domain, filled in from reference TRBV28 and TRBJ2-2, reads DVKVTQSSRYLVKRTGEKVFLECVQDMDHENMFWYRQDPGLGLRLIYFSYDVKMKEKGDIPEGYSVSREKKERFSLILESASTNQTSMYLCASSSWTDTGELFFGEGSRLTVL.

This clonotype was detected ten times or more. The genes are TRBV12-3 or TRBV12-4 and TRBJ1-6; 8 positions match TRBD1. The CDR3 covers 14 residues. V lost 7 bases, J lost 7 bases, and 6 bases stayed unmatched. CDR3 protein: CASTWTGRNSPLHF. The CDR3 DNA reads TGTGCCAGCACCTGGACAGGGAGGAATTCACCCCTCCACTTT.

This clonotype was seen ten or more times. The J gene is TRBJ1-1, the V gene TRBV6-1; no firm D call. This CDR3 has 14 residues. Trimming removed 3 bases from V and 1 base from J, with 9 bases in between. Germline V CDR1 and CDR2: MNHNS, SASEGT. The CDR3 is CASSELSRNTEAFF. The CDR3 DNA is TGTGCCAGCAGTGAGCTGTCCAGGAACACTGAAGCTTTCTTT.

In its sample, this clonotype was seen many times. CDR3 in amino acids: CASLGQGAKTQYF. The CDR3 nucleotides read TGTGCCAGCCTGGGGCAGGGGGCAAAGACCCAGTACTTC. V gene TRBV27 combines with J gene TRBJ2-5, with 8 nucleotides matching TRBD1. After removal of 8 bases from V and 6 bases from J, the junction contained 8 bases not matched to a gene. There are 13 residues in the CDR3. From germline, CDR1 is MNHEY and CDR2 SMNVEV (reference sequence).

This clonotype showed up just a few times. The chain combines TRBV30 with TRBJ2-2; 8 bases match TRBD2. Germline V gene lookup returns CDR1 GTSNPN and CDR2 SVGIG (reference sequence). J was trimmed by 5 bases and V by 2 bases; bases with no gene match: 4. The CDR3 consists of 14 residues. For the CDR3, the DNA is TGTGCCTGGAGTTGGGGCGGGGGGACCGGGGAGCTGTTTTTT. Translating gives CAWSWGGGTGELFF.

This clonotype was recorded at least ten times. V gene TRBV12-5 combines with J gene TRBJ2-5; 14 bases line up with TRBD2. V was pared by 0 bases and J by 5 bases, with 14 bases of the junction left unmatched. CDR1 and CDR2 (germline): LGHNT, FRNRAP. This CDR3 is 20 amino acids long. CDR3: CASGLVPQLGTSGRVETQYF. The CDR3, as DNA: TGTGCTAGTGGTTTGGTACCCCAGCTCGGGACTAGCGGGAGAGTGGAGACCCAGTACTTC.

This clonotype was seen ten or more times. The J gene is TRBJ1-1, the V gene TRBV15; perhaps TRBD1 as D (6 bases). V was shortened by 9 bases and J by 0 bases, with 11 bases between the two germline ends. The CDR3 covers 13 residues. Germline values: CDR1 LNHNV, CDR2 YYDKDF (reference sequence). The chain's CDR3 is CATRTDLNTEAFF. CDR3 coding DNA: TGTGCCACGCGGACAGATCTGAACACTGAAGCTTTCTTT.

This clonotype showed up many times. The rearrangement joins TRBV10-3 to TRBJ1-5; no definite D call. Between the trimmed V and J ends, which lost 11 bases and 3 bases, there was a span of 20 bases. The germline V gene encodes CDR1 ENHRY and CDR2 SYGVKD. The CDR3 is made up of 15 amino acids. CDR3: CASSRKPEHNQPQHF. The CDR3 bases are TGTGCCTCCTCTAGGAAGCCAGAGCACAATCAGCCCCAGCATTTT.

This clonotype was seen ten or more times. The chain uses TRBV27 and TRBJ2-7; 7 bases fit TRBD2. With 4 bases clipped from V and 7 bases from J, the junction kept 16 bases outside the gene matches. This CDR3 spans 16 amino acids. Germline loops: CDR1 MNHEY, CDR2 SMNVEV (reference sequence). CDR3 residues: CASSSPAAGAPLEQYF. The CDR3 DNA sequence: TGTGCCAGCAGTTCCCCGGCTGCGGGAGCACCTCTGGAGCAGTACTTC.

This clonotype was recorded at least ten times. V gene TRBV12-3 or TRBV12-4 combines with J gene TRBJ2-7; D is tentatively TRBD1 or TRBD2 (5 bases each). Deletions cut 6 bases from V and 8 bases from J, with 17 bases between. The CDR3 has 13 amino acids. The CDR3 spells CASSPGTAYKQYF. DNA for the CDR3: TGTGCCAGCAGCCCCGGGACGGCTTATAAGCAGTACTTC.

This clonotype came up many times. The CDR3 protein is CASSLKGGGTEAFF. The CDR3 DNA is TGCGCCAGCAGCCTCAAGGGAGGCGGCACTGAAGCTTTCTTT. V is TRBV5-1 and J is TRBJ1-1; no firm D call. V gave up 4 bases and J gave up 4 bases, with 14 bases separating them. CDR3 length equals 14 residues. CDR1 is SGHRS, CDR2 YFSETQ, per germline.

To note about this clonotype: One end of the junction varies from germline; a read error may be responsible. The V gene is TRBV7-8, the J gene TRBJ2-2; 7 nucleotides line up with TRBD2. The germline CDR1 and CDR2 sequences are SGHVS and FQNEAQ. The CDR3 covers 17 residues. The CDR3 DNA is TGTGCCAGCAGCACGACACTAGCGACTACGAACACCGGGGAGCTGTGTTTT. It encodes CASSTTLATTNTGELCF.